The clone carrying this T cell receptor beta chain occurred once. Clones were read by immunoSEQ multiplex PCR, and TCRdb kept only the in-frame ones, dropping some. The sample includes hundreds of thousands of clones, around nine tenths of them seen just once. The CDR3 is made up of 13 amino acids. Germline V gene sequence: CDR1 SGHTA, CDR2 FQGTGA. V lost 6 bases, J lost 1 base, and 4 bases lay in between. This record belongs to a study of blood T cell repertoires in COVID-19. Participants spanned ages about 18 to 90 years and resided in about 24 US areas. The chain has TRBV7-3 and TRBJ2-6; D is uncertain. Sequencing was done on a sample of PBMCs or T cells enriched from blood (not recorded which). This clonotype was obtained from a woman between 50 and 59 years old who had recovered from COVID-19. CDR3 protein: CASRRSGANVLTF. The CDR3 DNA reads TGTGCCAGCAGACGGTCTGGGGCCAACGTCCTGACTTTC.